This T cell receptor (beta chain) was captured in a study of blood T cell repertoires in COVID-19. In the study overall: Samples representing acute and convalescent COVID-19 were sourced from the United States, Italy and Spain. PBMCs, B-cell-depleted T cells, or T cells were the source of the cDNA or gDNA that made up the material.

V shed 5 bases and J shed 2 bases, with 14 bases lying between them. This CDR3 contains 15 residues. Germline values: CDR1 SGHTA, CDR2 FQGNSA. Only in-frame clones appear in the TCRdb table, and some are missing; sequencing was by immunoSEQ multiplex PCR. The table records about 160,000 clones, approximately 80% of them present only once. The chain joins TRBV7-2 to TRBJ2-3; the D is unclear. The receptor was isolated from a woman of 80 years or more with acute or convalescent COVID-19. The sequencing input was peripheral blood. The CDR3 region has the DNA TGTGCCAGCAGCGTCCGTGGGCCTGCCACAGATACGCAGTATTTT. Amino acids: CASSVRGPATDTQYF.